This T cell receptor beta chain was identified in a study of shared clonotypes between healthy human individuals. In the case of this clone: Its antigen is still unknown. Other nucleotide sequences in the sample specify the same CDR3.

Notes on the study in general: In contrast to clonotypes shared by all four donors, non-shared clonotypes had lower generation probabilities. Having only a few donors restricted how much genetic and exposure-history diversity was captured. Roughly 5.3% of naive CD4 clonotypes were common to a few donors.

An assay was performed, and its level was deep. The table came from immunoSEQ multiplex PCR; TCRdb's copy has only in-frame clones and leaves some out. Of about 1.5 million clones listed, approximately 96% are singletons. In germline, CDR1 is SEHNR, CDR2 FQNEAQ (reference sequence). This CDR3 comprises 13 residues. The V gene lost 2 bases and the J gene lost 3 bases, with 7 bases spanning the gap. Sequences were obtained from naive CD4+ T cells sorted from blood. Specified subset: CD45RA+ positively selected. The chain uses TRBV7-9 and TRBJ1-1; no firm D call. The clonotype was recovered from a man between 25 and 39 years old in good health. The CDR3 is CASSLSTDTEAFF. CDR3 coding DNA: TGTGCCAGCAGCTTAAGCACAGACACTGAAGCTTTCTTT.